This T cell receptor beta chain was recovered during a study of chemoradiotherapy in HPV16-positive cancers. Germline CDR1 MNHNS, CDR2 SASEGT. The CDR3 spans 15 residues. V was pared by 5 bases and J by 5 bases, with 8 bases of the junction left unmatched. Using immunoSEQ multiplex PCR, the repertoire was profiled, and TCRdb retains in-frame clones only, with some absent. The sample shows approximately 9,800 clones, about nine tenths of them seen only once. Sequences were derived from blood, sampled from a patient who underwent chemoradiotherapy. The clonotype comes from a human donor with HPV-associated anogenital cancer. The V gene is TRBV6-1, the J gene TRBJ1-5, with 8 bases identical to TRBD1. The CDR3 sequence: CASSWTGTQDQPQHF. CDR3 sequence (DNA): TGTGCCAGCAGTTGGACAGGGACACAGGATCAGCCCCAGCATTTT.